The 23 T cell receptor beta chains in this list originate from one sample, sequenced in a study of Ad26.COV2.S vaccination and SARS-CoV-2 variants. Profiling relied on immunoSEQ multiplex PCR, and the TCRdb table lists in-frame clones only, not all of them. The table shows around 300,000 clones, with less than 90% occurring only once. Treatment specified: 15 to 20 received Ad26.COV2.S at low or high dose, single or two shots; about 5 received placebo; per-sample allocation not given. Samples were taken on day 63 after the first vaccine or placebo injection. The input for sequencing was peripheral blood, taken in a trial of Ad26.COV2.S vaccine versus placebo. These receptor sequences come from a person aged 18-60 years who received the Ad26.COV2.S COVID-19 vaccine or a placebo.

The chain links TRBV5-4 to TRBJ2-2; D unresolved. V shed 4 bases and J shed 0 bases, with 13 bases lying between them. The CDR3 has 16 residues. Germline values: CDR1 SGHNT, CDR2 YYREEE (reference sequence). CDR3 in amino acids: CASSLDPTPNTGELFF. The CDR3 DNA sequence: TGTGCCAGCAGCCTGGACCCGACCCCGAACACCGGGGAGCTGTTTTTT.

The chain is built from TRBV4-3 and TRBJ1-6; D may be TRBD1 (5 bases). Germline V gives CDR1 LGHNA, CDR2 YSLEER. V was cut by 3 bases and J by 4 bases, with 10 bases left in between. This CDR3 region has 15 residues. The CDR3 spells CASSQTARYNSPLHF. The CDR3 DNA reads TGCGCCAGCAGCCAGACAGCCCGGTATAATTCACCCCTCCACTTT.

The chain links TRBV5-8 to TRBJ1-5, with D maybe TRBD1 (6 bases). CDR3 length equals 15 residues. Germline values: CDR1 SGHTS, CDR2 YDEGEE. Trimming pared 4 bases from V and 3 bases from J, leaving 14 bases between. CDR3 region: CASSDGGTINQPQHF. CDR3 DNA: TGTGCCAGCAGCGATGGGGGGACAATCAATCAGCCCCAGCATTTT.

This clone was recorded a few times. The same CDR3 arises from other DNA sequences in this sample as well. The chain carries TRBV15 and TRBJ2-7; 10 nucleotides agree with TRBD1. Trimming took 3 bases from V and 3 from J; bases not matched to a gene: 5. The CDR3 has 15 amino acids. Germline V CDR1 and CDR2: LNHNV, YYDKDF (reference sequence). CDR3 nucleotide sequence: TGTGCCACCAGCAGGACAAGGGACAGGGGCTACGAGCAGTACTTC. Amino acids: CATSRTRDRGYEQYF.

Here the CDR3 reads CASKNHREVGTDTQYF. The CDR3 region has the DNA TGTGCCAGCAAGAACCACAGGGAAGTGGGCACAGATACGCAGTATTTT. V and J are TRBV28 and TRBJ2-3; TRBD1 is a possible D gene (6 bases). This CDR3 spans 16 amino acids. CDR1 and CDR2 from the germline V gene are MDHEN and SYDVKM. V was clipped by 7 bases and J by 1 base, with 18 bases between them. Full variable domain (remainder filled in from reference TRBV28 and TRBJ2-3): DVKVTQSSRYLVKRTGEKVFLECVQDMDHENMFWYRQDPGLGLRLIYFSYDVKMKEKGDIPEGYSVSREKKERFSLILESASTNQTSMYLCASKNHREVGTDTQYFGPGTRLTVL.

This chain links TRBV10-1 with TRBJ1-2; tentative D call: TRBD1 (6 bases). Germline CDR1 reads WNHNN; CDR2 reads SYGVQD (reference sequence). Trimming took 4 bases from V and 4 from J, leaving 28 bases between them. This CDR3 has 19 amino acids. The CDR3 DNA reads as TGCGCCAGCAGTGTTTTGGGGGGCGAGTACCTTTGGATCGGCTATGGCTACACCTTC. Residues: CASSVLGGEYLWIGYGYTF.

The CDR3 loop is CASSAEPTGTGNTIYF. As DNA, the CDR3 is TGTGCCAGCAGCGCCGAGCCCACAGGGACTGGAAACACCATATATTTT. The J gene is TRBJ1-3, the V gene TRBV5-4; possible D gene TRBD1, 6 bases. The germline V gene has CDR1 SGHNT and CDR2 YYREEE (reference sequence). V dropped 4 bases and J dropped 2 bases, with 16 bases sitting between them. This CDR3 is 16 amino acids long.

This clone was recorded once. The chain recombines TRBV28 with TRBJ1-1; no clear D. Trimming stripped 6 bases from V and 10 bases from J, with 15 bases between. This CDR3 has 12 residues. The germline V gene has CDR1 MDHEN and CDR2 SYDVKM. The CDR3 sequence: CASSLPGLGAFF. The CDR3, as DNA: TGTGCCAGCAGCTTGCCCGGGTTGGGAGCTTTCTTT.

This clone was detected a few times. The J gene is TRBJ1-1, the V gene TRBV7-8; the D gene is possibly TRBD1 (6 bases). The CDR3 contains 15 residues. V dropped 4 bases and J dropped 0 bases, with 12 bases sitting between them. CDR1 SGHVS and CDR2 FQNEAQ come from the germline V gene. Here the CDR3 reads CASSSRTEVNTEAFF. In nucleotides, the CDR3 is TGTGCCAGCAGCTCTCGGACAGAAGTGAACACTGAAGCTTTCTTT.

This sequence joins TRBV6-2 or TRBV6-3 and TRBJ2-2, with TRBD2 identical over 11 bases. Per germline, CDR1 MNHEY and CDR2 SVGEGT. V shed 2 bases and J 5 bases; nucleotides not matched to a gene: 4. The CDR3 is made up of 16 amino acids. In DNA, the CDR3 is TGTGCCAGCAGTTACGGGAGACTAGCGGGGACCGGGGAGCTGTTTTTT. This encodes CASSYGRLAGTGELFF.

The V and J genes are TRBV3-1 (or the pseudogene TRBV3-2) and TRBJ1-4; possibly TRBD1 for D (5 bases). CDR3 size: 14 residues. CDR1 LGHDT and CDR2 YNNKEL come from the germline V gene (reference sequence). V was shortened by 1 base and J by 7 bases, with 10 bases between the two germline ends. This CDR3 is CASSQVGRGEKLFF. The CDR3 DNA sequence: TGTGCCAGCAGCCAAGTGGGGAGGGGTGAAAAACTGTTTTTT.

V usage is TRBV4-1 and J usage is TRBJ2-7, with a tentative D call TRBD2 (6 bases). Germline V gives CDR1 MGHRA, CDR2 YSYEKL. With 0 bases removed from V and 2 bases from J, the gap between germline ends came to 11 bases. This CDR3 comprises 15 residues. CDR3 in DNA: TGCGCCAGCAGCCAAGAATTGGGGGGTCCCTACGAGCAGTACTTC. This sequence encodes CASSQELGGPYEQYF.

This chain links TRBV19 with TRBJ2-1; D gene ambiguous. This CDR3 region has 12 residues. Trimming removed 10 bases from V and 4 bases from J, with 11 bases in between. The germline gives CDR1 LNHDA, CDR2 SQIVND (reference sequence). The CDR3 loop is CATLSSYNEQFF. The CDR3 nucleotides are TGTGCCACTCTCTCCTCTTACAATGAGCAGTTCTTC.

The chain recombines TRBV7-6 with TRBJ2-3; 7 bases are a match to TRBD1. The CDR3 has 15 amino acids. Germline V gene data show CDR1 as SGHVS and CDR2 as FNYEAQ. V was clipped by 3 bases and J by 5 bases; unmatched bases: 8. The CDR3 is CASSFSGTAKDTQYF. The CDR3, as DNA: TGTGCCAGCAGCTTCTCCGGGACAGCGAAAGATACGCAGTATTTT.

The chain has TRBV28 and TRBJ2-3; TRBD2 matches at 7 bases. Germline values: CDR1 MDHEN, CDR2 SYDVKM. V dropped 10 bases and J dropped 0; count of bases not matched to a gene: 10. The CDR3 sequence is 15 residues long. The CDR3, as DNA: TGTGCCACCGCTGAGGGGACTACTAGCACAGATACGCAGTATTTT. Amino acid sequence: CATAEGTTSTDTQYF. Full variable domain (missing parts from reference TRBV28 and TRBJ2-3): DVKVTQSSRYLVKRTGEKVFLECVQDMDHENMFWYRQDPGLGLRLIYFSYDVKMKEKGDIPEGYSVSREKKERFSLILESASTNQTSMYLCATAEGTTSTDTQYFGPGTRLTVL.

The gene calls are TRBV19 and TRBJ2-7, with D possibly matching TRBD1 (6 bases). With 3 bases removed from V and 4 bases from J, the gap between germline ends came to 13 bases. The CDR3 is 14 residues long. Germline CDR1 is LNHDA and CDR2 is SQIVND (reference sequence). CDR3 sequence reads: CASSIGTRAYEQYF. CDR3 in DNA: TGTGCCAGTAGTATTGGGACAAGAGCTTACGAGCAGTACTTC.

The chain uses TRBV4-3 and TRBJ2-1; 8 positions agree with TRBD2. J lost 5 bases, V lost 2 bases, and 8 bases had no gene match. The CDR3 totals 16 residues. The germline gives CDR1 LGHNA, CDR2 YSLEER. The DNA of the CDR3 is TGCGCCAGCAGCCAACGAGGACTAGCTTTCCACAATGAGCAGTTCTTC. This gives the protein CASSQRGLAFHNEQFF.

Details on this clone: The same CDR3 is also encoded by other DNA sequences in this sample. CDR3 region: CASSRTGGNGNTIYF. CDR3 DNA: TGTGCCAGCAGCAGGACAGGGGGCAATGGAAACACCATATATTTT. The chain has TRBV3-1 (or the pseudogene TRBV3-2) and TRBJ1-3; 11 bases match TRBD1. With 5 bases clipped from V and 3 bases from J, the junction kept 3 bases outside the gene matches. The CDR3 loop spans 15 amino acids. Germline V lookup: CDR1 LGHDT, CDR2 YNNKEL (reference sequence).

This clone was counted at least ten times. The chain combines TRBV7-9 with TRBJ1-1, with unresolved D. Trimming removed 4 bases at V and 0 bases at J, with 12 bases between. Germline CDR1 reads SEHNR; CDR2 reads FQNEAQ (reference sequence). The CDR3 consists of 15 residues. The CDR3: CASSSTGVLNTEAFF. The CDR3 region has the DNA TGTGCCAGCAGCTCAACTGGGGTCCTGAACACTGAAGCTTTCTTT.

This clone was recorded once. The CDR3 region is CASSSVSNQPQHF. The CDR3 coding sequence is TGTGCCAGCAGCTCAGTTAGCAATCAGCCCCAGCATTTT. The V call is TRBV7-2, the J call TRBJ1-5; D gene uncertain. The CDR3 spans 13 residues. Deletions cut 4 bases from V and 0 bases from J, with 4 bases between. Germline assignment: CDR1 SGHTA and CDR2 FQGNSA.

The chain is built from TRBV29-1 and TRBJ2-7, with D tentatively TRBD2 (7 bases). Trimming pared 8 bases from V and 2 bases from J, leaving 13 bases between. There are 12 residues in the CDR3. Germline V gene lookup returns CDR1 SQVTM and CDR2 ANQGSEA. CDR3 residues: CSSGGRTYEQYF. DNA of the CDR3: TGCAGCTCGGGGGGCAGGACCTACGAGCAGTACTTC.

The J gene is TRBJ1-4, the V gene TRBV9; TRBD1 is a possible D gene (6 bases). Trimming took off 4 bases at V and 7 bases at J, with 17 bases between the two ends. Germline V CDR1 and CDR2: SGDLS, YYNGEE. This CDR3 contains 15 residues. The CDR3 bases are TGTGCCAGCAGCCCCGGGACAAAATCGGGTGAAAAACTGTTTTTT. It is translated as CASSPGTKSGEKLFF. The complete variable domain, with remaining parts taken from reference TRBV9 and TRBJ1-4, reads DSGVTQTPKHLITATGQRVTLRCSPRSGDLSVYWYQQSLDQGLQFLIQYYNGEERAKGNILERFSAQQFPDLHSELNLSSLELGDSALYFCASSPGTKSGEKLFFGSGTQLSVL.

The V gene is TRBV28, the J gene TRBJ1-5; a possible D gene is TRBD1 (5 bases). Trimming took off 7 bases at V and 1 base at J, with 11 bases between the two ends. The germline V gene encodes CDR1 MDHEN and CDR2 SYDVKM. This CDR3 spans 14 amino acids. This chain's CDR3 is CASNSGGSNQPQHF. For the CDR3, the DNA is TGTGCCAGCAATAGTGGGGGAAGCAATCAGCCCCAGCATTTT.